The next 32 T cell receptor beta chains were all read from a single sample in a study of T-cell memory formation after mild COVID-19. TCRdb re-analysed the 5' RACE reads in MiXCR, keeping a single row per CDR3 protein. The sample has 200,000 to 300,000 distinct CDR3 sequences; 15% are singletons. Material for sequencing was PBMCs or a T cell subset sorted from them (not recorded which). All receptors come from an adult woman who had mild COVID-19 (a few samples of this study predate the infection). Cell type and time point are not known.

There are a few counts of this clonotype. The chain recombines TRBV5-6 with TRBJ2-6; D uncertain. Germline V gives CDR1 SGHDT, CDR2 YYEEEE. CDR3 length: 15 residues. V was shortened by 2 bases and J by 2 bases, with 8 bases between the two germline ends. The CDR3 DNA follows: TGTGCCAGCAGCTTTGACACTACTGGGGCCAACGTCCTGACTTTC. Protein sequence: CASSFDTTGANVLTF.

The chain's CDR3 is CASSGQGHEQFF. CDR3 sequence (DNA): TGTGCCAGCAGCGGACAGGGCCATGAGCAGTTCTTC. The V call is TRBV6-2 or TRBV6-3, the J call TRBJ2-1; 8 bases agree with TRBD1. The germline V gene has CDR1 MNHEY and CDR2 SVGEGT. The CDR3 loop spans 12 amino acids. After removal of 6 bases from V and 8 bases from J, the junction contained 3 bases not matched to a gene.

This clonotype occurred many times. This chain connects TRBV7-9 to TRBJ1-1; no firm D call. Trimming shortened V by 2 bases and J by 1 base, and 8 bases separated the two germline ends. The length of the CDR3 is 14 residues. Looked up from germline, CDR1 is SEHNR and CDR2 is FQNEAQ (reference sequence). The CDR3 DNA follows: TGTGCCAGCAGCTTACTGGAGGCGAACACTGAAGCTTTCTTT. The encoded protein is CASSLLEANTEAFF.

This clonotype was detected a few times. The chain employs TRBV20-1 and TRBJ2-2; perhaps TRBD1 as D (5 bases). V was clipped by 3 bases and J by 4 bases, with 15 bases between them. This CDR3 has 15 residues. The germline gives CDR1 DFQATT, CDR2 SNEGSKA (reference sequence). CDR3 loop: CSASISSQGTGELFF. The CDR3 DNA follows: TGCAGTGCTAGTATTAGTAGCCAGGGCACCGGGGAGCTGTTTTTT.

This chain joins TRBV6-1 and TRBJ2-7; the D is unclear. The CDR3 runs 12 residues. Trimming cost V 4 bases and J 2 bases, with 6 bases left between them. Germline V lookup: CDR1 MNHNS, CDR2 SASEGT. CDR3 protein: CASSAGPYEQYF. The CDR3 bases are TGTGCCAGCAGTGCAGGCCCCTACGAGCAGTACTTC.

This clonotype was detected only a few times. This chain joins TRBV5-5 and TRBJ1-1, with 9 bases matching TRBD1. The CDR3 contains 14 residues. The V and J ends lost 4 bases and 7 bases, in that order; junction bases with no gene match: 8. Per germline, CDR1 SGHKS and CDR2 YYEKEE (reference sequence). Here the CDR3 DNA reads TGTGCCAGCAGCCCCTGGACAGGGGCATATGAAGCTTTCTTT. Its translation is CASSPWTGAYEAFF.

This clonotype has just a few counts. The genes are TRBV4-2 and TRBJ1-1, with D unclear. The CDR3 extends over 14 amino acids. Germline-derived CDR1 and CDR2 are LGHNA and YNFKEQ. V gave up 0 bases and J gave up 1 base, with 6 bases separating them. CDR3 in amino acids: CASSQERGNTEAFF. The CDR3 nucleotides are TGTGCCAGCAGCCAAGAAAGAGGGAACACTGAAGCTTTCTTT.

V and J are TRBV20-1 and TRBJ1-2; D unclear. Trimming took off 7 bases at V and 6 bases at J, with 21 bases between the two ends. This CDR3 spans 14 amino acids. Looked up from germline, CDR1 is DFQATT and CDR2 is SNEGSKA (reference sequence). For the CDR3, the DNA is TGCAGTGTTCGAGGGCGGGTTTTGCTCAATGGCTACACCTTC. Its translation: CSVRGRVLLNGYTF.

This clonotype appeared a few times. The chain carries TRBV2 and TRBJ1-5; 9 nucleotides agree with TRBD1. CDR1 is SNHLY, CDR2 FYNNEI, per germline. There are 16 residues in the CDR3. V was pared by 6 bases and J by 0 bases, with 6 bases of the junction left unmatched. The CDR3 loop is CASREQGALSNQPQHF. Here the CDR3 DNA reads TGTGCCAGCAGAGAACAGGGGGCGCTTAGCAATCAGCCCCAGCATTTT.

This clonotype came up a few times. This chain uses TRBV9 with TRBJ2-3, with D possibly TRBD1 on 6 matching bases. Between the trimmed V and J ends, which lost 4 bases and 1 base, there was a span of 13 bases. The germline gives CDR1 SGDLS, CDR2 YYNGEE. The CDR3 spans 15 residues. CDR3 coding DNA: TGTGCCAGCAGCACCCGGGCAGGGGGCACAGATACGCAGTATTTT. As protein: CASSTRAGGTDTQYF.

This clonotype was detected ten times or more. CDR3 nucleotides: TGTGCCAGCAGTTTCTATGAGGGAGGTCGCTACACCTTC. As protein: CASSFYEGGRYTF. The chain uses TRBV12-3 or TRBV12-4 and TRBJ1-2; D is undetermined. CDR3 length equals 13 residues. V was clipped by 3 bases and J by 9 bases, with 14 bases between them.

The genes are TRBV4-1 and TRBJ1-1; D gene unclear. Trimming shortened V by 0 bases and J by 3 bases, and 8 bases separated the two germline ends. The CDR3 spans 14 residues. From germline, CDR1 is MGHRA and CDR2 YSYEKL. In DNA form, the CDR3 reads TGCGCCAGCAGCCAAGAATGGGAGCACACTGAAGCTTTCTTT. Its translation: CASSQEWEHTEAFF.

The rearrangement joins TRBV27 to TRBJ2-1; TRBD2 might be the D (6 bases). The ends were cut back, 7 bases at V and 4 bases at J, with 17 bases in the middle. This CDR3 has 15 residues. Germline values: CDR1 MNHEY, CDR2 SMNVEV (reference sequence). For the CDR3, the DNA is TGTGCCAGCACTGCCACTTTAGCGGAGTACAATGAGCAGTTCTTC. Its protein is CASTATLAEYNEQFF.

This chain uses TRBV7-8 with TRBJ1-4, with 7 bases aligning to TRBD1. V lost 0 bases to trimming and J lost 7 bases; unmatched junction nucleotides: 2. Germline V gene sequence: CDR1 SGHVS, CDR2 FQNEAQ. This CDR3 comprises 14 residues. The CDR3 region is CASSLATGSEKLFF. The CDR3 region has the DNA TGTGCCAGCAGCTTAGCGACAGGGAGTGAAAAACTGTTTTTT.

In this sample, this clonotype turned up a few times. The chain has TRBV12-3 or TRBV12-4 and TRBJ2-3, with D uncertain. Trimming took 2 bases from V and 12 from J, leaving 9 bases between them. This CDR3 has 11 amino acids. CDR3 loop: CASSLYFGQYF. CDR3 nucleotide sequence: TGTGCCAGCAGTTTATATTTTGGCCAGTATTTT.

In DNA, the CDR3 is TGCGCCAGCAGCTTCACCGGGGATCTCTACGAGCAGTACTTC. Amino acid sequence: CASSFTGDLYEQYF. V usage is TRBV5-1 and J usage is TRBJ2-7; D is perhaps TRBD2 (5 bases). The CDR3 totals 14 residues. CDR1 and CDR2 from the germline V gene are SGHRS and YFSETQ. Trimming left V 2 bases short and J 3 bases short, with 12 bases between.

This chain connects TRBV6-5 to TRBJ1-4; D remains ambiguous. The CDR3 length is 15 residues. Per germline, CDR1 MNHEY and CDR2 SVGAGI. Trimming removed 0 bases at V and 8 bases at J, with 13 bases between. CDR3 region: CASSYSNGRREKLFF. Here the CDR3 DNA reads TGTGCCAGCAGTTACTCGAACGGGCGTCGAGAAAAACTGTTTTTT.

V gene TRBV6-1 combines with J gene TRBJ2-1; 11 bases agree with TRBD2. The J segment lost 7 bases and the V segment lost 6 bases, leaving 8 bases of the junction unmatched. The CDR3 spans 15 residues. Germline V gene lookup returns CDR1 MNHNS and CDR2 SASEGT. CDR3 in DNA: TGTGCCAGCAGGAGTAGCGGGAGGGGTGGTAATGAGCAGTTCTTC. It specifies CASRSSGRGGNEQFF.

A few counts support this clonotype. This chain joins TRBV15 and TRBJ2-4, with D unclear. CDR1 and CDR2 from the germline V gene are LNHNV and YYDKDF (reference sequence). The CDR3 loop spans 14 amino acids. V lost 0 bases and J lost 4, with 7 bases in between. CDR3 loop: CATSRDIEKNIQYF. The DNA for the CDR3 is TGTGCCACCAGCAGAGACATAGAGAAAAACATTCAGTACTTC.

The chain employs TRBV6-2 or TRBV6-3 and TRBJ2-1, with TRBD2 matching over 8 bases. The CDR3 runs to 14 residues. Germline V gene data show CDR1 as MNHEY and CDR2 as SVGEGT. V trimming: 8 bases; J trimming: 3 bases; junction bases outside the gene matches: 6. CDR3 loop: CASRKSGSYNEQFF. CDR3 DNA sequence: TGTGCCAGCCGAAAAAGCGGGAGCTACAATGAGCAGTTCTTC.

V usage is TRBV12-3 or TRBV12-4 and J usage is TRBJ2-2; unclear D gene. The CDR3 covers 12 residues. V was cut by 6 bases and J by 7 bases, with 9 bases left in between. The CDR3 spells CASRFEGGELFF. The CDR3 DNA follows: TGTGCCAGCAGATTTGAAGGCGGGGAGCTGTTTTTT.

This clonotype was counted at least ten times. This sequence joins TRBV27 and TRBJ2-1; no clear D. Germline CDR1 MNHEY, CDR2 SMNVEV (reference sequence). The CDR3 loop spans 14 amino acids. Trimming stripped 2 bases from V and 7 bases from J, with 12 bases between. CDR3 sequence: CASSLGRGSNEQFF. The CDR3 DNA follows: TGTGCCAGCAGTTTAGGCCGTGGCAGTAATGAGCAGTTCTTC.

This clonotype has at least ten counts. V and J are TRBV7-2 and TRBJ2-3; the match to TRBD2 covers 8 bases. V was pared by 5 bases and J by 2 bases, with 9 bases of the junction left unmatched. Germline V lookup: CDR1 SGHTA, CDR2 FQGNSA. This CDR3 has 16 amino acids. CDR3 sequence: CASSPVAGGITDTQYF. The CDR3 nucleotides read TGTGCCAGCAGCCCTGTGGCGGGAGGAATCACAGATACGCAGTATTTT.

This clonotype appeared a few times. The CDR3 DNA is TGTGCCAGCAGTGACATAGCGGGAGGGGTATACAATGAGCAGTTCTTC. The encoded protein is CASSDIAGGVYNEQFF. This chain connects TRBV12-3 or TRBV12-4 to TRBJ2-1; 11 nucleotides match TRBD2. The CDR3 loop spans 16 amino acids. Unmatched junction bases numbered 7, after V lost 5 bases and J lost 4 bases.

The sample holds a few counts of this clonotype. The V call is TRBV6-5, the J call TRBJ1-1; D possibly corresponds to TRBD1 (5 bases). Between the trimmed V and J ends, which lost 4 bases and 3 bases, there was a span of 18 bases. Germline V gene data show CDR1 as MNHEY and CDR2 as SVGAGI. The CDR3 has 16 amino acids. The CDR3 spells CASSFGSRVIDTEAFF. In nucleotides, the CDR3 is TGTGCCAGCAGTTTTGGGAGCAGGGTCATTGACACTGAAGCTTTCTTT.

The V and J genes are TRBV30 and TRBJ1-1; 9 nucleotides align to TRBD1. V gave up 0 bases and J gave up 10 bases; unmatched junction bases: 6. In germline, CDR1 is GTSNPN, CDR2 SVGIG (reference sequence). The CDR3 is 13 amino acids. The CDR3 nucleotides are TGTGCCTGGAGTGTAGTCCGGGGACAGGGAGCTTTCTTT. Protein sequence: CAWSVVRGQGAFF.

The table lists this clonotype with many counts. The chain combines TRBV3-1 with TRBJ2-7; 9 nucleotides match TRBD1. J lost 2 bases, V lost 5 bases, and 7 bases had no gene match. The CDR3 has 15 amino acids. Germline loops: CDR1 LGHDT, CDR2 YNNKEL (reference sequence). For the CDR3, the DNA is TGTGCCAGCAGCGGGATCCGGGACAGGGCCTACGAGCAGTACTTC. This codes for CASSGIRDRAYEQYF.

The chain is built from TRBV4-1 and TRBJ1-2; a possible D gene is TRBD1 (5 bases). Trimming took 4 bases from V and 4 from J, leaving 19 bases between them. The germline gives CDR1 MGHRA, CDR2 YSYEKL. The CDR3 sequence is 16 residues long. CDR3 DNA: TGCGCCAGCAGCCGTGCGGGAGCGTGGGGGGGCTATGGCTACACCTTC. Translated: CASSRAGAWGGYGYTF.

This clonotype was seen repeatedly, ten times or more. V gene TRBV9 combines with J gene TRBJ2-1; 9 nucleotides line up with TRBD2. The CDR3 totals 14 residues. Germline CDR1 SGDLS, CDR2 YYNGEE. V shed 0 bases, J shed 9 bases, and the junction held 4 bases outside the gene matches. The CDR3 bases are TGTGCCAGCAGCGTAGTGGGGACTAGCTTTGAGCAGTTCTTC. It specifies CASSVVGTSFEQFF.

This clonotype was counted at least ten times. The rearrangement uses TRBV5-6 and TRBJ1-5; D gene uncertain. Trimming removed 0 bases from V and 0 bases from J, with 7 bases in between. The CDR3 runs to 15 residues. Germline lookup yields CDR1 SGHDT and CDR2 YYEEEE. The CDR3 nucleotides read TGTGCCAGCAGCTTGGGCAGAGATAGCAATCAGCCCCAGCATTTT. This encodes CASSLGRDSNQPQHF.

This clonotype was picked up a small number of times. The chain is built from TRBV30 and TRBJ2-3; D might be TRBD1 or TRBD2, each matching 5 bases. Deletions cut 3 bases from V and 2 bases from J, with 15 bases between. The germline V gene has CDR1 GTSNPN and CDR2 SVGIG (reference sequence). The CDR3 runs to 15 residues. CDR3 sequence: CAWRARDRVTDTQYF. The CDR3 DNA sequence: TGTGCCTGGAGAGCACGGGACCGAGTCACAGATACGCAGTATTTT.

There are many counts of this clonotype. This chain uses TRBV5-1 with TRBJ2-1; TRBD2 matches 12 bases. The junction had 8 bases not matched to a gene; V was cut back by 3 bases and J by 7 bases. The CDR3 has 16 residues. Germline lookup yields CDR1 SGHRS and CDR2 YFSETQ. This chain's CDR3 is CASSSRTSGTGNEQFF. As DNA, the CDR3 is TGCGCCAGCAGCTCCAGGACTAGCGGGACCGGGAATGAGCAGTTCTTC.